Following are 25 T cell receptor beta chains from one sample sequenced in a study of blood T cell repertoires in COVID-19. Repertoires were generated with immunoSEQ multiplex PCR, while TCRdb's copy carries only in-frame clones and drops some. The repertoire holds approximately 200,000 clones, with 86% as singletons. Sequencing was done on a sample of peripheral blood. All receptors derive from a woman younger than 45 with active or convalescent COVID-19.

The CDR3 coding sequence is TGTGCCAGTAGTATAGTTCCCAGGGTTGGCAATCAGCCCCAGCATTTT. Encoded protein: CASSIVPRVGNQPQHF. The chain links TRBV19 to TRBJ1-5; D may be TRBD1 (5 bases). The ends were cut back, 1 base at V and 2 bases at J, with 12 bases in the middle. Per germline, CDR1 LNHDA and CDR2 SQIVND (reference sequence). The CDR3 covers 16 residues. The full variable domain, rest sourced from reference TRBV19 and TRBJ1-5, is DGGITQSPKYLFRKEGQNVTLSCEQNLNHDAMYWYRQDPGQGLRLIYYSQIVNDFQKGDIAEGYSVSREKKESFPLTVTSAQKNPTAFYLCASSIVPRVGNQPQHFGDGTRLSIL.

The CDR3: CASSIQGESNQPQHF. The CDR3 coding sequence is TGTGCCAGCAGCATACAGGGTGAGAGCAATCAGCCCCAGCATTTT. The V gene is TRBV7-8, the J gene TRBJ1-5, with D possibly matching TRBD1 (6 bases). Germline V gene data show CDR1 as SGHVS and CDR2 as FQNEAQ. Trimming stripped 5 bases from V and 1 base from J, with 12 bases between. The CDR3 has 15 residues.

This clone has just a few counts. This rearrangement joins TRBV28 to TRBJ1-2; 8 nucleotides match TRBD1. V lost 5 bases and J lost 7; bases outside the gene matches: 6. In germline, CDR1 is MDHEN, CDR2 SYDVKM. The CDR3 extends over 13 amino acids. CDR3 coding DNA: TGTGCCAGCAGTCAGGGGGCGTTGCGTGGCTACACCTTC. Protein: CASSQGALRGYTF.

In this sample, this clone turned up once. The J gene is TRBJ1-2, the V gene TRBV6-5; D may be TRBD1 (6 bases). The ends were cut back, 1 base at V and 9 bases at J, with 21 bases in the middle. Per the germline V gene, CDR1 is MNHEY and CDR2 is SVGAGI. The CDR3 covers 16 residues. This CDR3 reads CASSYFTELQGSSYTF. The CDR3 bases are TGTGCCAGCAGTTACTTCACCGAACTACAGGGTAGCAGCTACACCTTC.

The chain links TRBV15 to TRBJ1-6; D may be TRBD1 (5 bases). Trimming took 3 bases from V and 9 from J, leaving 9 bases between them. The V gene's germline CDR1 is LNHNV and CDR2 YYDKDF (reference sequence). The CDR3 extends over 13 amino acids. Here the CDR3 reads CATSRGPGSPLHF. As DNA, the CDR3 is TGTGCCACCAGCAGGGGGCCGGGTTCACCCCTCCACTTT.

The gene calls are TRBV7-6 and TRBJ1-1; no definite D call. The V gene's germline CDR1 is SGHVS and CDR2 FNYEAQ. Between the trimmed V and J ends, which lost 5 bases and 0 bases, there was a span of 10 bases. The CDR3 covers 14 residues. DNA for the CDR3: TGTGCCAGCAGCCCCGGCACTATGAACACTGAAGCTTTCTTT. This encodes CASSPGTMNTEAFF.

CDR3 nucleotide sequence: TGTGCCATCAGTGGGACAGGGGACGAAAAACTGTTTTTT. Its protein is CAISGTGDEKLFF. The J gene is TRBJ1-4, the V gene TRBV10-3; 9 bases fit TRBD1. The germline V gene encodes CDR1 ENHRY and CDR2 SYGVKD. The CDR3 runs 13 residues. V lost 4 bases to trimming and J lost 8 bases; unmatched junction nucleotides: 2.

The J gene is TRBJ2-1, the V gene TRBV6-5; the match to TRBD2 covers 8 bases. CDR3 length: 15 amino acids. The ends lost 4 bases at V and 4 bases at J; junction bases unmatched: 6. Germline V gene sequence: CDR1 MNHEY, CDR2 SVGAGI. The CDR3 DNA follows: TGTGCCAGCAGTTTAAGGACTAGCCGGTACAATGAGCAGTTCTTC. Amino acid sequence: CASSLRTSRYNEQFF.

This sequence joins TRBV10-1 and TRBJ2-3, with D unresolved. Trimming took 4 bases from V and 4 from J, leaving 9 bases between them. The germline V gene encodes CDR1 WNHNN and CDR2 SYGVQD (reference sequence). The CDR3 has 13 residues. Written as DNA, the CDR3 is TGCGCCAGCAGTGCTGATCTATCAGATACGCAGTATTTT. It codes for CASSADLSDTQYF.

The chain joins TRBV29-1 to TRBJ1-3; 7 bases line up with TRBD1. V was pared by 5 bases and J by 0 bases, with 4 bases of the junction left unmatched. CDR3 length: 14 amino acids. CDR1 SQVTM and CDR2 ANQGSEA come from the germline V gene. This chain's CDR3 is CSVNQGGSGNTIYF. CDR3 DNA sequence: TGCAGCGTTAACCAGGGGGGCTCTGGAAACACCATATATTTT.

V and J are TRBV7-9 and TRBJ2-3; 13 bases agree with TRBD2. The CDR3 spans 16 residues. Unmatched junction bases numbered 6, after V lost 5 bases and J lost 4 bases. Germline CDR1 SEHNR, CDR2 FQNEAQ (reference sequence). For the CDR3, the DNA is TGTGCCAGCAGCCCCCGGACTAGCGGGAGCCCAGATACGCAGTATTTT. Protein: CASSPRTSGSPDTQYF. Filled out from reference TRBV7-9 and TRBJ2-3, the complete variable domain reads DTGVSQNPRHKITKRGQNVTFRCDPISEHNRLYWYRQTLGQGPEFLTYFQNEAQLEKSRLLSDRFSAERPKGSFSTLEIQRTEQGDSAMYLCASSPRTSGSPDTQYFGPGTRLTVL.

This chain joins TRBV6-5 and TRBJ1-4; unclear D gene. Trimming left V 1 base short and J 0 bases short, with 6 bases between. This CDR3 region has 15 residues. The V gene's germline CDR1 is MNHEY and CDR2 SVGAGI. The CDR3 loop reads CASSYFFTTNEKLFF. DNA of the CDR3: TGTGCCAGCAGTTACTTCTTTACAACTAATGAAAAACTGTTTTTT.

The V call is TRBV14, the J call TRBJ2-3; D is possibly TRBD1 (6 bases). The CDR3 sequence is 15 residues long. Trimming removed 4 bases from V and 4 bases from J, with 15 bases in between. Germline V gene sequence: CDR1 SGHDN, CDR2 FVKESK. This chain's CDR3 is CASSPIRGGPDTQYF. The DNA for the CDR3 is TGTGCCAGCAGCCCCATCAGGGGCGGCCCAGATACGCAGTATTTT.

The V and J genes are TRBV4-1 and TRBJ1-2, with D unclear. Deletions cut 0 bases from V and 7 bases from J, with 15 bases between. The CDR3 length is 15 residues. Germline V CDR1 and CDR2: MGHRA, YSYEKL. The CDR3 DNA reads as TGCGCCAGCAGCCAAGATCTCGGGGTCATTGGTGGCTACACCTTC. Protein product: CASSQDLGVIGGYTF.

This clone was detected only once. This chain links TRBV2 with TRBJ2-2; TRBD2 aligns across 11 bases. Germline V lookup: CDR1 SNHLY, CDR2 FYNNEI. The CDR3 spans 15 residues. The V gene end was trimmed by 8 bases and the J gene end by 1 base; junction bases not matched to a gene: 3. In DNA form, the CDR3 reads TGTGCCAGCGGGGGGACTAGCGGGAACACCGGGGAGCTGTTTTTT. Translation: CASGGTSGNTGELFF.

The rearrangement joins TRBV9 to TRBJ2-7; a possible D gene is TRBD2 (5 bases). Between the trimmed V and J ends, which lost 0 bases and 3 bases, there was a span of 16 bases. The CDR3 sequence is 16 residues long. Germline CDR1 reads SGDLS; CDR2 reads YYNGEE. This CDR3 is CASSVDPTREFYEQYF. The CDR3 DNA follows: TGTGCCAGCAGCGTAGATCCCACCCGGGAATTCTACGAGCAGTACTTC. The entire variable domain, with the rest obtained from reference TRBV9 and TRBJ2-7, is as follows: DSGVTQTPKHLITATGQRVTLRCSPRSGDLSVYWYQQSLDQGLQFLIQYYNGEERAKGNILERFSAQQFPDLHSELNLSSLELGDSALYFCASSVDPTREFYEQYFGPGTRLTVT.

V gene TRBV5-1 combines with J gene TRBJ1-2; D remains unclear. The V and J ends lost 1 base and 4 bases respectively, with 11 bases between them. The CDR3 runs to 14 residues. CDR1 and CDR2 (germline): SGHRS, YFSETQ. The CDR3: CASSLSSQIYGYTF. The CDR3 DNA follows: TGCGCCAGCAGCTTGTCGTCACAGATCTATGGCTACACCTTC.

The rearrangement uses TRBV4-1 and TRBJ1-3; unclear D gene. The CDR3 covers 17 residues. The V end lost 0 bases, the J end lost 0 bases, and 12 bases lay between the germline ends. The germline gives CDR1 MGHRA, CDR2 YSYEKL. The CDR3 region is CASSQEGNSLSGNTIYF. Written as DNA, the CDR3 is TGCGCCAGCAGCCAAGAGGGTAACAGCCTCTCTGGAAACACCATATATTTT.

The chain recombines TRBV7-8 with TRBJ1-2; the D gene is possibly TRBD1 (6 bases). The ends were cut back, 4 bases at V and 0 bases at J, with 15 bases in the middle. Looked up from germline, CDR1 is SGHVS and CDR2 is FQNEAQ. The CDR3 extends over 16 amino acids. This chain's CDR3 is CASSSLRGSTNYGYTF. CDR3 nucleotide sequence: TGTGCCAGCAGCTCTCTAAGGGGGTCCACTAACTATGGCTACACCTTC.

The rearrangement joins TRBV5-4 to TRBJ2-7, with TRBD1 identical over 7 bases. Germline CDR1 SGHNT, CDR2 YYREEE (reference sequence). Trimming removed 0 bases from V and 4 bases from J; junction bases left unmatched: 4. The CDR3 contains 14 residues. The CDR3 sequence: CASSLGGGRYEQYF. CDR3 DNA: TGTGCCAGCAGCTTGGGAGGGGGCCGGTACGAGCAGTACTTC.

The chain couples TRBV5-1 to TRBJ1-5, with a possible D match to TRBD1 (6 bases). The V gene's germline CDR1 is SGHRS and CDR2 YFSETQ. The CDR3 is 14 amino acids. V lost 0 bases and J 4 bases, leaving 8 bases between the germline ends. The CDR3 DNA reads as TGCGCCAGCAGCTTGGGGACAGTTAATCAGCCCCAGCATTTT. Amino acid sequence: CASSLGTVNQPQHF.

The V and J genes are TRBV7-8 and TRBJ1-3, with 9 bases matching TRBD1. Germline-derived CDR1 and CDR2 are SGHVS and FQNEAQ. V lost 2 bases, J lost 3 bases, and 5 bases stayed unmatched. The CDR3 spans 16 residues. CDR3 sequence reads: CASSLRTGVDGNTIYF. The CDR3 region has the DNA TGTGCCAGCAGCTTAAGGACAGGGGTGGATGGAAACACCATATATTTT.

This clone was detected once. V and J are TRBV18 and TRBJ2-3, with 8 bases fitting TRBD2. The CDR3 runs to 15 residues. Per the germline V gene, CDR1 is KGHSH and CDR2 is LQKENI. V lost 2 bases, J lost 6 bases, and 7 bases stayed unmatched. DNA of the CDR3: TGTGCCAGCTCACCAATGGCGGGGGGCCGGGATACGCAGTATTTT. Protein product: CASSPMAGGRDTQYF.

V usage is TRBV21-1 and J usage is TRBJ2-7; the DNA was not compared with TRBD2, the D call given in the table. TRBV21-1 is designated a pseudogene. This CDR3 has 16 residues. CDR3 amino acids: CASSNRLAVFSYEQYF. The DNA for the CDR3 is TGTGCCAGCAGCAACCGTCTAGCGGTTTTCTCCTACGAGCAGTACTTC.

The chain uses TRBV5-1 and TRBJ1-6; 8 nucleotides align to TRBD1. This CDR3 region has 18 residues. The germline V gene has CDR1 SGHRS and CDR2 YFSETQ. J gave up 8 bases and V 0 bases, and 13 bases lay outside the gene matches. CDR3 loop: CASSLGDRRPVGDSPLHF. The CDR3 nucleotides read TGCGCCAGCAGCTTGGGGGACAGGCGCCCGGTCGGGGATTCACCCCTCCACTTT.